This is a list of T cell receptor beta chains from one sample in a study of T cells after yellow fever vaccination. One entry per CDR3 protein results from TCRdb running MiXCR on the 5' RACE reads. Among approximately 510,000 distinct CDR3 sequences listed, 21% were seen once. The sample in question was PBMCs, obtained approximately 22 days after the first yellow fever vaccination. These TCRs come from a man aged 18 to 30 who received the YFV17D yellow fever vaccine. Both conserved end residues are part of each CDR3. A D gene is named only where the DNA matches it firmly. The size entry is marked missing in some rows and otherwise reads once, few, many or a size class.

TGCGCCAGCAGCTCTCCGCAGATCACAGATACGCAGTATTTT,CASSSPQITDTQYF,TRBV5-1,.,TRBJ2-3,few
TGCGCCAGCAGTACTAGCGGGGGGGCTTGGAATGAGCAGTTCTTC,CASSTSGGAWNEQFF,TRBV10-2,TRBD2,TRBJ2-1,few
TGCGCCAGCAGCTTTGGTGAGACGGTGAACACTGAAGCTTTCTTT,CASSFGETVNTEAFF,TRBV5-1,.,TRBJ1-1,few
TGTGCCAGCAAGCCGGACAGCTGGCACACTGAAGCTTTCTTT,CASKPDSWHTEAFF,TRBV12-3/TRBV12-4,.,TRBJ1-1,few
TGCGCCAGCAGCTTGGGTCCAGGGGAGGATGAAAAACTGTTTTTT,CASSLGPGEDEKLFF,TRBV5-1,.,TRBJ1-4,.
TGTGCCAGTACCTACCGACTGAACACTGAAGCTTTCTTT,CASTYRLNTEAFF,TRBV19,.,TRBJ1-1,few
TGCGCCAGCAGCTCTGGCACGGGCCCTTACAATGAGCAGTTCTTC,CASSSGTGPYNEQFF,TRBV5-1,.,TRBJ2-1,.
TGTGCCAGCAGAGACGGGAACACTGAAGCTTTCTTT,CASRDGNTEAFF,TRBV6-2/TRBV6-3,.,TRBJ1-1,once
TGCGCCAGCAGTTTCCGAGGGGCAACCGGGGAGCTGTTTTTT,CASSFRGATGELFF,TRBV5-1,.,TRBJ2-2,.
TGCGCCAGCAGCCAGGGACAGACTCAAGAGACCCAGTACTTC,CASSQGQTQETQYF,TRBV5-1,TRBD1,TRBJ2-5,few
TGCGCCAGCAGCCCCCTAGAGATGGGGGGGGATTACAATGAGCAGTTCTTC,CASSPLEMGGDYNEQFF,TRBV4-3,TRBD2,TRBJ2-1,few
TGTGCCAGCAGCAGACCGGACAGGGACATTATCTATGGCTACACCTTC,CASSRPDRDIIYGYTF,TRBV7-9,TRBD1,TRBJ1-2,.
TGTGCCAGCAGCTTACCGCAGGGTGAGCAACTGTTTTTT,CASSLPQGEQLFF,TRBV7-9,.,TRBJ1-4,few
TGTGCCAGCAGCTCTGGGACGAGGGGGACTGAAGCTTTCTTT,CASSSGTRGTEAFF,TRBV7-3,.,TRBJ1-1,.
TGCGCCAGCACCGGACAGGGGGCCGACTACGAGCAGTACTTC,CASTGQGADYEQYF,TRBV5-1,TRBD1,TRBJ2-7,.